The 6 T cell receptor beta chains below all came from one sample that was sequenced in a study of cytomegalovirus exposure and HLA in healthy donors (dated by TCRdb to 2017 to 2019). The method was the immunoSEQ multiplex PCR assay. For the multiplex PCR, a mixture combining 60 forward primers for TCR Vbeta segments and 13 reverse primers for TCR Jbeta segments was used. TCRdb stores this immuneACCESS table with in-frame sequences only. Part of the clones is absent; in the studies checked, under half of the shortfall reflects unresolved V genes, and no reason is known for the rest. Here the sample has roughly 120,000 clones; 78% occur a single time. The biggest ten clones account for roughly 3.5% of the sample. The material sequenced was PBMCs. The receptors stem from a man between 35 and 55 years old in good health and CMV-seronegative.

For the CDR3, the DNA is TGTGCCAGCAGCCAGGGACTGACGCTCCACGAGCAGTACTTC. This sequence encodes CASSQGLTLHEQYF. The gene calls are TRBV14 and TRBJ2-5; maybe TRBD2 (6 bases). The J call is uncertain, as TRBJ2-7 better fits the DNA end. This CDR3 is built from 14 residues. In germline, CDR1 is SGHDN, CDR2 FVKESK.

V gene TRBV6-5 combines with J gene TRBJ1-1; a weak D match, TRBD1 (5 bases). Trimming removed 4 bases from V and 5 bases from J, with 11 bases in between. Germline CDR1 reads MNHEY; CDR2 reads SVGAGI. The CDR3 is 13 residues long. The CDR3 reads CASSFLGGTEAFF. The DNA of the CDR3 is TGTGCCAGCAGTTTCCTCGGGGGGACTGAAGCTTTCTTT.

The chain has TRBV11-2 and TRBJ2-5, with 16 nucleotides matching TRBD2. The length of the CDR3 is 18 residues. Germline-derived CDR1 and CDR2 are SGHAT and FQNNGV. The trim removed 1 base at V and 2 bases at J, leaving 4 bases unmatched. The CDR3 DNA reads as TGTGCCAGCAGCTTAGTGGGACTAGCGGGGGGGGGACAAGAGACCCAGTACTTC. Translating it yields CASSLVGLAGGGQETQYF.

This clone was recorded once. The chain is built from TRBV5-1 and TRBJ2-7; D perhaps matches TRBD1 (5 bases). Trimming shortened V by 5 bases and J by 4 bases, and 16 bases separated the two germline ends. Germline CDR1 and CDR2: SGHRS and YFSETQ. The CDR3 is made up of 14 amino acids. The CDR3 region is CASRDEGHSYEQYF. CDR3 coding DNA: TGCGCCAGCAGGGATGAAGGACACTCTTACGAGCAGTACTTC.

This rearrangement joins TRBV7-2 to TRBJ1-3; D uncertain. The ends were cut back, 8 bases at V and 0 bases at J, with 11 bases in the middle. Germline loops: CDR1 SGHTA, CDR2 FQGNSA. The CDR3 sequence is 14 residues long. The chain's CDR3 is CASQAAISGNTIYF. Written as DNA, the CDR3 is TGTGCCAGCCAGGCAGCCATCTCTGGAAACACCATATATTTT.

The gene calls are TRBV7-2 and TRBJ2-5; weak D call: TRBD2 (5 bases). Deletions cut 4 bases from V and 3 bases from J, with 9 bases between. CDR1 is SGHTA, CDR2 FQGNSA, per germline. The CDR3 has 13 residues. CDR3 nucleotides: TGTGCCAGCAGCTGGGAGAGGGAAGAGACCCAGTACTTC. Its protein is CASSWEREETQYF.